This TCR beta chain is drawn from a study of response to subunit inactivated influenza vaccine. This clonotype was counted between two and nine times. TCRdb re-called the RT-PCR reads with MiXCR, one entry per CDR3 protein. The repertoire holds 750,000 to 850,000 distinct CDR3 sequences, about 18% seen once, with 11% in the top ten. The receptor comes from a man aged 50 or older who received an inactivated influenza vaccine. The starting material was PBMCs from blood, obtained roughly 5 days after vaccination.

The CDR3 nucleotides read TGTGCCAGCAGCTTAGAGGGACTGAGCAACACTGAAGCTTTCTTT. Protein sequence: CASSLEGLSNTEAFF. This chain uses TRBV7-2 with TRBJ1-1; D possibly corresponds to TRBD1 (5 bases). Germline assignment: CDR1 SGHTA and CDR2 FQGNSA. This CDR3 region has 15 residues. V lost 1 base, J lost 2 bases, and 11 bases lay in between.